This T cell receptor (beta chain) appears in the sequencing data of a study of shared clonotypes between healthy human individuals. In this sample, this clone turned up once. Germline loops: CDR1 SQVTM, CDR2 ANQGSEA. The CDR3 loop spans 12 amino acids. Trimming took off 4 bases at V and 2 bases at J, with 9 bases between the two ends. The protocol was immunoSEQ multiplex PCR, while the TCRdb copy is restricted to in-frame clones and leaves out a portion. The sample has hundreds of thousands of clones; roughly 95% are singletons. Sequenced material: naive CD4+ T cells sorted from blood. Subset given: CD45RA+ positively selected. This sequence originates from a woman aged 25 to 45 in good health. V and J are TRBV29-1 and TRBJ2-7; D is perhaps TRBD1 (6 bases). The CDR3 DNA reads as TGCAGCGTTGGGGACACCACCTACGAGCAGTACTTC. Protein sequence: CSVGDTTYEQYF.